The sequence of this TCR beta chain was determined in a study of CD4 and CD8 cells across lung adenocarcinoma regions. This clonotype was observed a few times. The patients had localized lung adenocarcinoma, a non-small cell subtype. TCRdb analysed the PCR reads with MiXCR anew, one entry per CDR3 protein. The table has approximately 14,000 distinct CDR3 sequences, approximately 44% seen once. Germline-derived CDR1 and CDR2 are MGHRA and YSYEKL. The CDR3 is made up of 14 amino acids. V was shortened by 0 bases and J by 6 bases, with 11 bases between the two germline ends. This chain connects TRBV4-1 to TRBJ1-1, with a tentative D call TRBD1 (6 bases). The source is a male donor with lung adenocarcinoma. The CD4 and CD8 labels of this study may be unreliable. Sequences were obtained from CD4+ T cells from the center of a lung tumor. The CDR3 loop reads CASSQDGRGAEAFF. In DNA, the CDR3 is TGCGCCAGCAGCCAAGATGGGAGGGGGGCTGAAGCTTTCTTT.